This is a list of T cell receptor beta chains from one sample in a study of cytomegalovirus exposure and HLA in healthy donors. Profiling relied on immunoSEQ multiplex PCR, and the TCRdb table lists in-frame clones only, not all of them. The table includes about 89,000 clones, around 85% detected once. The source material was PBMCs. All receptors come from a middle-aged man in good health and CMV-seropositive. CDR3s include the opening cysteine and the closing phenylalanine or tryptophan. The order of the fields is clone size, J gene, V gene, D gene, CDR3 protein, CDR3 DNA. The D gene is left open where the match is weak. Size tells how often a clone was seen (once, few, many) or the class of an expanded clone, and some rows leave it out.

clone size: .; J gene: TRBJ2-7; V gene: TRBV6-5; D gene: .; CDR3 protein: CASSVGLGEQYF; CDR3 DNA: TGTGCCAGCAGTGTTGGACTCGGCGAGCAGTACTTC
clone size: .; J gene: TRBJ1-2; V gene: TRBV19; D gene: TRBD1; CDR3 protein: CASRPGQANYGYTF; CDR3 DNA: TGTGCCAGTAGACCGGGACAGGCTAACTATGGCTACACCTTC
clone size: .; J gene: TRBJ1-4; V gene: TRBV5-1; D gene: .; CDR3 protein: CASSLGGGNEKLFF; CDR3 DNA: TGCGCCAGCAGCCTGGGAGGTGGTAATGAAAAACTGTTTTTT
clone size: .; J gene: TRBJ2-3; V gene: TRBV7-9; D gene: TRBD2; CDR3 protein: CASSSSGGATDTQYF; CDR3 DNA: TGTGCCAGCAGCTCTAGCGGGGGGGCCACAGATACGCAGTATTTT
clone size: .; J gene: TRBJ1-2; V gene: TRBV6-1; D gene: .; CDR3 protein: CASTSIGGINYGYTF; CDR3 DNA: TGTGCCAGCACCTCCATTGGGGGGATTAACTATGGCTACACCTTC
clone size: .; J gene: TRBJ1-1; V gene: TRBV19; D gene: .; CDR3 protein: CASSMSRGTEAFF; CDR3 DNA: TGTGCCAGTAGTATGAGTAGGGGCACTGAAGCTTTCTTT
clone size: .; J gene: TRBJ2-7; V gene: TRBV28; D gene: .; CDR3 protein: CASRRGGDNEQYF; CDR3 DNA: TGTGCCAGCAGAAGAGGGGGGGACAACGAGCAGTACTTC
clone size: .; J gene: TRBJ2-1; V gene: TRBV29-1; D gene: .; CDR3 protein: CSVVLPLDGSDEQFF; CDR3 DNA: TGCAGCGTTGTTTTACCTCTTGACGGGAGCGATGAGCAGTTCTTC
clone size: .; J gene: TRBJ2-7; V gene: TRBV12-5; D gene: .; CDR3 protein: CASGRGDRTYEQYF; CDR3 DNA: TGTGCTAGTGGTCGCGGTGACAGGACCTACGAGCAGTACTTC
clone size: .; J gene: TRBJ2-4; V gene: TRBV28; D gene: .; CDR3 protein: CASGGTDAKNIQYF; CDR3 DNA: TGTGCCAGCGGGGGGACAGACGCCAAAAACATTCAGTACTTC
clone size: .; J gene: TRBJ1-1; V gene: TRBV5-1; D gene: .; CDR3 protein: CASSYETAVGTEAFF; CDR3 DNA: TGCGCCAGCAGCTATGAGACAGCTGTGGGGACTGAAGCTTTCTTT
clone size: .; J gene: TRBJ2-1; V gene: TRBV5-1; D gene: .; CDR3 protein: CASSFPTGFNEQFF; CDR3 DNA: TGCGCCAGCAGCTTCCCTACAGGGTTTAATGAGCAGTTCTTC
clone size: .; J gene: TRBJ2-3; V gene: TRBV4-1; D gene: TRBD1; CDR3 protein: CASSQVGTGVLDTQYF; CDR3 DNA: TGCGCCAGCAGCCAAGTTGGGACAGGGGTATTAGATACGCAGTATTTT
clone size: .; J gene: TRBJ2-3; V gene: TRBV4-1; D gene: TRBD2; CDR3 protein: CASSQEGGLEADTQYF; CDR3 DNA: TGCGCCAGCAGCCAAGAAGGGGGACTAGAGGCAGATACGCAGTATTTT
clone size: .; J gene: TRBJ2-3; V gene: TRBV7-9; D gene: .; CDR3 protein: CASSPLAAADTQYF; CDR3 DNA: TGTGCCAGCAGCCCCCTCGCGGCGGCAGATACGCAGTATTTT
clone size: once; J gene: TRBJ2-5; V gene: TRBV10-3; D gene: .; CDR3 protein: CAAGTQSLETQYF; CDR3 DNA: TGTGCCGCCGGGACACAAAGTCTGGAGACCCAGTACTTC
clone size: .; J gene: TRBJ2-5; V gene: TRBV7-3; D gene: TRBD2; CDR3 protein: CASSTQLAGAFYQETQYF; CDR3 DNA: TGTGCCAGCAGCACCCAACTAGCGGGGGCTTTCTACCAAGAGACCCAGTACTTC
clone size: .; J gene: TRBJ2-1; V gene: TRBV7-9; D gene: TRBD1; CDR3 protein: CASSLRDRGRDNEQFF; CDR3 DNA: TGTGCCAGCAGCTTACGTGACAGGGGGAGAGACAATGAGCAGTTCTTC
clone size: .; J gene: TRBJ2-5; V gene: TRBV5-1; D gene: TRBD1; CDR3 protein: CASSKPGQGNGAQYF; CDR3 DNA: TGCGCCAGCAGCAAGCCGGGACAGGGGAATGGGGCCCAGTACTTC
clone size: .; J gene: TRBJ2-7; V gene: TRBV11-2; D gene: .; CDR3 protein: CASSPLSGLFSYEQYF; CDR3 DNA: TGTGCCAGCAGCCCCCTCTCGGGACTCTTCTCCTACGAGCAGTACTTC
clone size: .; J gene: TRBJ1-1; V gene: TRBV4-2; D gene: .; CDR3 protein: CASSQEDRNTEAFF; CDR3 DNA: TGTGCCAGCAGCCAGGAGGACAGGAACACTGAAGCTTTCTTT
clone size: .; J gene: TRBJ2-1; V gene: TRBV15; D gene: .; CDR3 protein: CATSREGQEDNEQFF; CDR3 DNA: TGTGCCACCAGCAGAGAGGGACAAGAAGACAATGAGCAGTTCTTC
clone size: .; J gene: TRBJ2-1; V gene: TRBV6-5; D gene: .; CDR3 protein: CASSYYNTGHEQFF; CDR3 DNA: TGTGCCAGCAGTTACTACAACACAGGGCATGAGCAGTTCTTC
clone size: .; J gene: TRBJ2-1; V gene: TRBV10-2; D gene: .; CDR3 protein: CASRSSGSSYNEQFF; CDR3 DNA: TGCGCCAGCAGATCCTCCGGTAGCTCCTACAATGAGCAGTTCTTC
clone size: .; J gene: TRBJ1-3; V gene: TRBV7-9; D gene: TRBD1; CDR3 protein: CASSRQGASGNTIYF; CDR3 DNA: TGTGCCAGCAGCCGACAGGGGGCATCTGGAAACACCATATATTTT
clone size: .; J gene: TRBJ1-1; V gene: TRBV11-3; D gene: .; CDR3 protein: CASSFSEATEAFF; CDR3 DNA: TGTGCCAGCAGCTTTTCTGAGGCCACTGAAGCTTTCTTT
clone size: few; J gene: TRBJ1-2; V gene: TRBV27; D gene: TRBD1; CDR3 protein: CASGPVPGGGYGYTF; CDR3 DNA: TGTGCCAGCGGCCCTGTACCAGGGGGCGGCTATGGCTACACCTTC
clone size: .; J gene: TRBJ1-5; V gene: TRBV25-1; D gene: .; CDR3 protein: CASSEYDSLKAQHF; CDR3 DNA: TGTGCCAGCAGTGAATACGACAGCTTAAAGGCCCAGCATTTT
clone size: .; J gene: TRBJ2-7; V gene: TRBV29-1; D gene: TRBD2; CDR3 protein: CSIKWGGSYEQYF; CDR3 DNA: TGCAGCATTAAATGGGGAGGGTCCTACGAGCAGTACTTC
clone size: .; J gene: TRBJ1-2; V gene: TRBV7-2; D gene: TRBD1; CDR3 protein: CASSLAEGQGDGYTF; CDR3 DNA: TGTGCCAGCAGCTTAGCGGAGGGACAGGGCGATGGCTACACCTTC
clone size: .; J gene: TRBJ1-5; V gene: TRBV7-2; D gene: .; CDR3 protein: CASSLGRGSNQPQHF; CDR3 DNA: TGTGCCAGCAGCTTAGGACGGGGTAGCAATCAGCCCCAGCATTTT
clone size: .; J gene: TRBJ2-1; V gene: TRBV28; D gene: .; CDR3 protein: CASSPTAGTPLSHEQFF; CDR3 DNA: TGTGCCAGCAGTCCTACCGCCGGGACTCCTCTATCGCATGAGCAGTTCTTC
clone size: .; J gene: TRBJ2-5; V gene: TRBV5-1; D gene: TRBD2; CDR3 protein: CASSLLASGQETQYF; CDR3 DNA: TGCGCCAGCAGCTTGTTGGCTAGCGGACAAGAGACCCAGTACTTC
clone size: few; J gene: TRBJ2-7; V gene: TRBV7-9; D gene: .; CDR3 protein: CASVGWGGNYEQYF; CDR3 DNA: TGTGCCAGCGTGGGTTGGGGCGGAAACTACGAGCAGTACTTC
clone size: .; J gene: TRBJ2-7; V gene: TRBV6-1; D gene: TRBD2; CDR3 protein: CASSIAGGYEQYF; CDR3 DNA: TGTGCCAGCAGTATAGCGGGAGGATACGAGCAGTACTTC
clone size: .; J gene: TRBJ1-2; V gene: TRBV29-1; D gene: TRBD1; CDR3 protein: CSVEDRTGTNYGYTF; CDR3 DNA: TGCAGCGTTGAAGACCGGACAGGGACTAACTATGGCTACACCTTC
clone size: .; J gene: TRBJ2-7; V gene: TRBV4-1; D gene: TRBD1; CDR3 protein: CASSQVGQGAYEQYF; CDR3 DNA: TGCGCCAGCAGCCAAGTCGGACAGGGGGCCTACGAGCAGTACTTC
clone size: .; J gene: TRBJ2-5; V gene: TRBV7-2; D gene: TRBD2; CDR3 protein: CASSPGLGEETQYF; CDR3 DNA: TGTGCCAGCAGCCCGGGACTAGGGGAAGAGACCCAGTACTTC
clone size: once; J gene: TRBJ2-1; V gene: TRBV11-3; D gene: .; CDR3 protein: CASSHGSEQFF; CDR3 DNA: TGTGCCAGCAGTCACGGTAGTGAGCAGTTCTTC
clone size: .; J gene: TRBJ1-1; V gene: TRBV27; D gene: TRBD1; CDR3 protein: CASSLLGGGQGNTEAFF; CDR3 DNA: TGTGCCAGCAGTTTATTAGGGGGGGGACAGGGGAACACTGAAGCTTTCTTT